This TCR beta chain appears in the sequencing data of a study of cytomegalovirus exposure and HLA in healthy donors. Overall study findings and caveats: For cytomegalovirus status, the classifier reportedly gave diagnoses with high specificity and sensitivity.

Only in-frame clones appear in the TCRdb table, and some are missing; sequencing was by immunoSEQ multiplex PCR. Of approximately 140,000 clones listed, around 90% are singletons. The germline V gene has CDR1 SGHTA and CDR2 FQGNSA. The CDR3 totals 15 residues. V gave up 3 bases and J gave up 4 bases; unmatched junction bases: 4. A note on this clone: Its matching antigen is unknown.

This TCR was recovered from a woman aged 18-29 years in good health and CMV-seropositive. Sample: PBMCs. This rearrangement joins TRBV7-2 to TRBJ2-7, with 12 bases that match TRBD2. As DNA, the CDR3 is TGTGCCAGCAGCTTGACTAGCGGGGGAGGGTACGAGCAGTACTTC. Amino acids: CASSLTSGGGYEQYF.